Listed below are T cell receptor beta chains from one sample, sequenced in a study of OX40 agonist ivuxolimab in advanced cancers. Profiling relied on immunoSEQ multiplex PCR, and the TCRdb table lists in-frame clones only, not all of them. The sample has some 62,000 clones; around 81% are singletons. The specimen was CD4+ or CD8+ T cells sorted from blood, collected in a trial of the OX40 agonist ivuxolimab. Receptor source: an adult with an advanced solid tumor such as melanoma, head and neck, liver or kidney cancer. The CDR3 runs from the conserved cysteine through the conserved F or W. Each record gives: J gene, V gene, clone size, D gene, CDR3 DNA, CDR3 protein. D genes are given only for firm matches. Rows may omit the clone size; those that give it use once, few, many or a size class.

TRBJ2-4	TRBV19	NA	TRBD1	TGTGCCAGTATTCAGGGGGACCGGGGACAAAGGGTTTACTTC	CASIQGDRGQRVYF
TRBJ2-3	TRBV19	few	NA	TGTGCCAGTGGGGACGCCGATCGAGATACGCAGTATTTT	CASGDADRDTQYF
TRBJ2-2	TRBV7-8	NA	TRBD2	TGTGCCAGCCAGTACAAAGAAGCGGGAGCTGGGGAGCTGTTTTTT	CASQYKEAGAGELFF
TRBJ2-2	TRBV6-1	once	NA	TGTGCCAGCAGTGAAGAGCCCCGATACACCGGGGAGCTGTTTTTT	CASSEEPRYTGELFF
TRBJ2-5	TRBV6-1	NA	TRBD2	TGTGCCAGCAGTTCTAGCGGGACCCAAGAGACCCAGTACTTC	CASSSSGTQETQYF
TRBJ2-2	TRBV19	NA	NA	TGTGCCAGTAAAGAACTTGGGAACACCGGGGAGCTGTTTTTT	CASKELGNTGELFF
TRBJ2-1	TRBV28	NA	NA	TGTGCCAGCAGTTTAGAAGCATACAATGAGCAGTTCTTC	CASSLEAYNEQFF
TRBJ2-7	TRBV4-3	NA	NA	TGCGCCAGCAGCCAAGATTCAGGTCGGGGCGAGCAGTACTTC	CASSQDSGRGEQYF
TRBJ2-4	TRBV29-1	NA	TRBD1	TGCAGCGTTGTCTTCCGGGACAGGCTCTACATTCAGTACTTC	CSVVFRDRLYIQYF
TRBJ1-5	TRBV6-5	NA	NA	TGTGCCAGCAGTTCCCGCAGCAGCGTGGAGCAACATCCCCAGCATTTT	CASSSRSSVEQHPQHF
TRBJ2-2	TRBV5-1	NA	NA	TGCGCCAGCAGCTTGAGCGGAACCGGGGAGCTGTTTTTT	CASSLSGTGELFF
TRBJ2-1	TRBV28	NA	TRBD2	TGTGCCAGCAGTCCTGGACTAGCTCCCTACAATGAGCAGTTCTTC	CASSPGLAPYNEQFF
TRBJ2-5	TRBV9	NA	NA	TGTGCCAGCAGCGTCCAGGGGATAGGGCAAGAGACCCAGTACTTC	CASSVQGIGQETQYF
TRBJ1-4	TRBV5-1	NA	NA	TGCGCCAGCAGCTTGTTATGGAATTCCAATGAAAAACTGTTTTTT	CASSLLWNSNEKLFF
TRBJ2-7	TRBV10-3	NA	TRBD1	TGTGCCATCAGTGACACGGGACAGGGAAACTACGAGCAGTACTTC	CAISDTGQGNYEQYF
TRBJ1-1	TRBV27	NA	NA	TGTGCCAGCACCAAAGTGGGGGACATCCGAAGGTGGACTGAAGCTTTCTTT	CASTKVGDIRRWTEAFF
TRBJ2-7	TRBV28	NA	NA	TGTGCCAGCACCGCCGGGGTCCACGAGCAGTACTTC	CASTAGVHEQYF
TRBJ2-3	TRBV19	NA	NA	TGTGCCAGTAGTATATCCCAGGGGATCACAGATACGCAGTATTTT	CASSISQGITDTQYF
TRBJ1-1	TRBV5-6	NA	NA	TGTGCCAGCAGCCCTCAGCAGGGCAGCCGACACACTGAAGCTTTCTTT	CASSPQQGSRHTEAFF
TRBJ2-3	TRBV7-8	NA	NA	TGTGCCAGCAGCTTAGCGCGGACATCAGATACGCAGTATTTT	CASSLARTSDTQYF
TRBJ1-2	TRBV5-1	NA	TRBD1	TGCGCCAGCAGCTTCGACATTACAGGGGGCTATGGCTACACCTTC	CASSFDITGGYGYTF
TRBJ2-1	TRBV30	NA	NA	TGTGCCTGGACATGGGCGGACGACTACAATGAGCAGTTCTTC	CAWTWADDYNEQFF
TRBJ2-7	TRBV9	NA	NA	TGTGCCAGCAGCGTAGGTCAGGGGAACGAGCAGTACTTC	CASSVGQGNEQYF
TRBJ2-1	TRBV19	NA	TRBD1	TGTGCCAGTAGTAACCGGACAGGGCAAATTAGACCGTTCTTC	CASSNRTGQIRPFF
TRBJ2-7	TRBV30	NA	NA	TGTGCCTGGAGGCCCTTAACAGGGATCCACGAGCAGTACTTC	CAWRPLTGIHEQYF
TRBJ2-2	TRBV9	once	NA	TGTGCCACGGACAGTCCGAACACCGGGGAGCTGTTTTTT	CATDSPNTGELFF
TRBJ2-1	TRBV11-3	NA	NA	TGTGCCAGCAGCCGCCTTAGTGAGCAGTTCTTC	CASSRLSEQFF
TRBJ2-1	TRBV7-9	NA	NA	TGTGCCAGCAGCCTTTATGGCGGAAGGGTCCTCGATGAGCAGTTCTTC	CASSLYGGRVLDEQFF
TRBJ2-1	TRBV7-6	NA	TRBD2	TGTGCCAGCAGCTTAATTTCCCGACTAGCGGGAGCCGGAGGTATAGGCGATGAGCAGTTCTTC	CASSLISRLAGAGGIGDEQFF
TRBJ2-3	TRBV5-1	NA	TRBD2	TGCGCCAGCAGCTTAACTAGCGGGCTCAACACAGATACGCAGTATTTT	CASSLTSGLNTDTQYF
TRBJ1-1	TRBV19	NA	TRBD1	TGTGCCAGTAGAAACACAGGGGTAGCTGAAGCTTTCTTT	CASRNTGVAEAFF
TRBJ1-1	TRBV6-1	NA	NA	TGTGCCAGCAGTGAAGGTACAGGGTTTGAAGCTTTCTTT	CASSEGTGFEAFF
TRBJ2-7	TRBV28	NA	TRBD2	TGTGCCAGCAGTTTAACTAGCGGCCCTCCCCGGTTC	CASSLTSGPPRF
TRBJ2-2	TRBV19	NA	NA	TGTGCCAGTAGTTTTAGCGTGAACACCGGGGAGCTGTTTTTT	CASSFSVNTGELFF
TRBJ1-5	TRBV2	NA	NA	TGTGCCAGCAGACCGACAGGACACAATCAGCCCCAGCATTTT	CASRPTGHNQPQHF
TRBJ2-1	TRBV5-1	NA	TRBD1	TGCGCCAGCAGACCTACTCCGGGACAGGGATACGATGAGCAGTTCTTC	CASRPTPGQGYDEQFF
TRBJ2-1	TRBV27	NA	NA	TGTGCCAGCAGTTTTGGCGGGACCTACAATGAGCAGTTCTTC	CASSFGGTYNEQFF
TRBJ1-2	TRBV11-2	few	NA	TGTGCCAGCAGCACTCGAGCGGATGGCTACACCTTC	CASSTRADGYTF
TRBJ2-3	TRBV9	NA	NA	TGTGCCAGCAGCGATCCGGGCGATACGCAGTATTTT	CASSDPGDTQYF
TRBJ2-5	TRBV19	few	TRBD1	TGTGCCAGTACGCCCGGGACAGGGGGATGGGAGACCCAGTACTTC	CASTPGTGGWETQYF
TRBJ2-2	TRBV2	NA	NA	TGTGCCAGCGACGACAGGGGAGGGACCGCCGGGGAGCTGTTTTTT	CASDDRGGTAGELFF
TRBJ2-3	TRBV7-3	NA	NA	TGTGCCAGCAGCCAAGGGGCTTCAGATACGCAGTATTTT	CASSQGASDTQYF
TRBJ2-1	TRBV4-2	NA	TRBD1	TGTGCCAGCAGGGGGTTCCGGGACAGGGGAGACAATGAGCAGTTCTTC	CASRGFRDRGDNEQFF
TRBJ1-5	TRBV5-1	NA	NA	TGCGCCAGCAGCTTCGCGGGGTTGGGCAATCAGCCCCAGCATTTT	CASSFAGLGNQPQHF
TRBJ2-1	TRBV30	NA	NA	TGTGCCTGGAGCCGAATGGACAATGAGCAGTTCTTC	CAWSRMDNEQFF
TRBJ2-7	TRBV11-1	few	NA	TGTGCCAGCAGCTTAGCGTCAAGCGGGTACGCCTACGAGCAGTACTTC	CASSLASSGYAYEQYF
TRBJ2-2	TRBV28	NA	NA	TGTGCCAGCAGAACAAACAAGCGCGAAACCGGGGAGCTGTTTTTT	CASRTNKRETGELFF
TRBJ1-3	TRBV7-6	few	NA	TGTGCCAGCAGCTCCAGAGGGGCCGGGGGATACTCTGGAAACACCATATATTTT	CASSSRGAGGYSGNTIYF
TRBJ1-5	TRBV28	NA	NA	TGTGCCAGCAAGACCTCAGGGGACAATCAGCCCCAGCATTTT	CASKTSGDNQPQHF
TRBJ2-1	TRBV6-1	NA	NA	TGTGCCAGCAGTTTTGCGGGGAACTACAATGAGCAGTTCTTC	CASSFAGNYNEQFF
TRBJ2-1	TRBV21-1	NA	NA	TGTGCCAGCAGCTGCATAAATCTTGAGCAGTTCTTC	CASSCINLEQFF
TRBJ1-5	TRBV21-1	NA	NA	TGTGCCAGCAGCACAGGGGTGTGGAATCAGCCCCAGCATTTT	CASSTGVWNQPQHF